The 25 T cell receptor beta chains reported below all come from one sample, sequenced in a study of shared clonotypes between healthy human individuals (TCRdb year 2020). The library was produced with the immunoSEQ multiplex PCR assay. In TCRdb, the immuneACCESS table is reduced to in-frame sequences with V and J assigned. These tables do not hold every clone; where another copy was compared, an unresolved V gene accounts for under half, and the others remain unexplained. The sample records over a million clones, about 98% of which are singletons. The ten largest clonotypes hold about 0.42% of the sample. The sample consisted of naive CD4+ T cells sorted from blood. Per the publication, the cell subset or site label means: CD45RA+ positively selected. All receptors come from a man aged 25 to 45 in good health.

This chain links TRBV27 with TRBJ1-1; D is unclear. This CDR3 has 14 amino acids. V was trimmed by 10 bases and J by 6 bases, leaving 21 bases between them. Germline V gene lookup returns CDR1 MNHEY and CDR2 SMNVEV (reference sequence). The CDR3 DNA follows: TGTGCCACCCACGTACGGGGTGGTTTCGCTGAAGCTTTCTTT. Its protein product is CATHVRGGFAEAFF.

A word on this clone: Additional DNA sequences in this sample encode the identical CDR3. The rearrangement links TRBV5-1 to TRBJ2-3, with TRBD2 identical over 10 bases. The CDR3 totals 14 residues. The trim removed 5 bases at V and 4 bases at J, leaving 4 bases unmatched. Per the germline V gene, CDR1 is SGHRS and CDR2 is YFSETQ. CDR3 sequence reads: CASRLAGGADTQYF. DNA of the CDR3: TGCGCCAGCAGATTAGCGGGAGGAGCAGATACGCAGTATTTT.

With respect to this clone: This same CDR3 is encoded by further DNA sequences in the sample. The chain couples TRBV30 to TRBJ2-3, with TRBD2 as a possible D gene (6 bases). Germline V lookup: CDR1 GTSNPN, CDR2 SVGIG (reference sequence). This CDR3 is built from 13 residues. Trimming took off 3 bases at V and 0 bases at J, with 7 bases between the two ends. The CDR3 loop reads CAWSSGSTDTQYF. The CDR3 coding sequence is TGTGCCTGGAGCAGCGGGAGCACAGATACGCAGTATTTT.

Concerning this clone: Different DNA sequences within this sample yield the same CDR3. The V call is TRBV28, the J call TRBJ1-1, with no clear D. The CDR3 is made up of 14 amino acids. V shed 5 bases and J shed 3 bases, with 13 bases lying between them. Germline assignment: CDR1 MDHEN and CDR2 SYDVKM. In DNA, the CDR3 is TGTGCCAGCAGTCCTCGGCAAGGACACACTGAAGCTTTCTTT. Protein: CASSPRQGHTEAFF. Full variable domain (remainder filled in from reference TRBV28 and TRBJ1-1): DVKVTQSSRYLVKRTGEKVFLECVQDMDHENMFWYRQDPGLGLRLIYFSYDVKMKEKGDIPEGYSVSREKKERFSLILESASTNQTSMYLCASSPRQGHTEAFFGQGTRLTVV.

The gene calls are TRBV5-5 and TRBJ2-2, with 12 nucleotides matching TRBD2. The CDR3 has 16 amino acids. CDR1 and CDR2 from the germline V gene are SGHKS and YYEKEE (reference sequence). Trimming at V came to 4 bases and at J to 7 bases, leaving 8 bases not matched to a gene. CDR3 nucleotides: TGTGCCAGCAGCGTGACTAGCGGGGGCTCCAGCGGGGAGCTGTTTTTT. Amino acid sequence: CASSVTSGGSSGELFF.

The V gene is TRBV27, the J gene TRBJ2-1; 13 nucleotides agree with TRBD2. The CDR3 is 19 amino acids. V was clipped by 5 bases and J by 4 bases; unmatched bases: 14. Germline V CDR1 and CDR2: MNHEY, SMNVEV (reference sequence). The CDR3 loop is CASSPGLAGALGWYNEQFF. The CDR3 DNA reads as TGTGCCAGCAGTCCCGGACTAGCGGGAGCCCTGGGGTGGTACAATGAGCAGTTCTTC.

This chain links TRBV6-1 with TRBJ1-2, with D unresolved. The germline V gene encodes CDR1 MNHNS and CDR2 SASEGT. Deletions cut 0 bases from V and 3 bases from J, with 8 bases between. This CDR3 has 14 residues. The CDR3 region has the DNA TGTGCCAGCAGTGAAGCGAGGGTTTACTATGGCTACACCTTC. Its protein is CASSEARVYYGYTF.

A word on this clone: Distinct nucleotide sequences in the sample also encode this CDR3. The J gene is TRBJ2-7, the V gene TRBV2; D perhaps matches TRBD1 (5 bases). Germline assignment: CDR1 SNHLY and CDR2 FYNNEI. The ends were cut back, 8 bases at V and 3 bases at J, with 11 bases in the middle. The CDR3 extends over 12 amino acids. CDR3 residues: CASGLQGYEQYF. The DNA of the CDR3 is TGTGCCAGCGGCTTGCAGGGCTACGAGCAGTACTTC.

This chain joins TRBV30 and TRBJ1-3; D is undetermined. The germline CDR1 and CDR2 sequences are GTSNPN and SVGIG (reference sequence). This CDR3 contains 13 residues. V lost 3 bases, J lost 2 bases, and 8 bases lay in between. CDR3 in amino acids: CAWRTPAGNTIYF. The DNA for the CDR3 is TGTGCCTGGAGGACCCCCGCTGGAAACACCATATATTTT.

The chain carries TRBV5-4 and TRBJ1-2; 10 nucleotides align to TRBD1. This CDR3 has 16 amino acids. V shed 0 bases, J shed 2 bases, and the junction held 4 bases outside the gene matches. Germline-derived CDR1 and CDR2 are SGHNT and YYREEE (reference sequence). CDR3 bases: TGTGCCAGCAGCTTGGCCAGGGGACAGGGGAACTATGGCTACACCTTC. It encodes CASSLARGQGNYGYTF.

The chain links TRBV27 to TRBJ2-1; 9 bases agree with TRBD2. There are 15 residues in the CDR3. V lost 6 bases, J lost 8 bases, and 11 bases stayed unmatched. Germline CDR1 is MNHEY and CDR2 is SMNVEV (reference sequence). CDR3 amino acids: CASRAWLAGRDEQFF. DNA for the CDR3: TGTGCCAGCAGGGCCTGGCTAGCGGGAAGAGATGAGCAGTTCTTC.

V is TRBV27 and J is TRBJ1-1; 7 nucleotides align to TRBD1. The length of the CDR3 is 12 residues. J lost 8 bases, V lost 5 bases, and 5 bases had no gene match. Germline lookup yields CDR1 MNHEY and CDR2 SMNVEV (reference sequence). The CDR3 DNA follows: TGTGCCAGCAGTCCAAGGACAGGCGAAGCTTTCTTT. This gives the protein CASSPRTGEAFF.

V and J are TRBV4-1 and TRBJ2-4; weak D call: TRBD2 (6 bases). The ends were cut back, 0 bases at V and 10 bases at J, with 10 bases in the middle. Per germline, CDR1 MGHRA and CDR2 YSYEKL. There are 13 residues in the CDR3. CDR3 sequence (DNA): TGCGCCAGCAGCCAAGAATCGGGGAGGATTCAGTACTTC. It translates to CASSQESGRIQYF.

This clone has a handful of counts. V usage is TRBV7-2 and J usage is TRBJ2-2, with TRBD1 matching 8 bases. CDR1 is SGHTA, CDR2 FQGNSA, per germline. After removal of 3 bases from V and 3 bases from J, the junction contained 9 bases not matched to a gene. The CDR3 sequence is 17 residues long. In DNA form, the CDR3 reads TGTGCCAGCAGCTTGTTAGGACAGGGAACAGACACCGGGGAGCTGTTTTTT. It encodes CASSLLGQGTDTGELFF. Looking up the rest from reference TRBV7-2 and TRBJ2-2 gives the full variable domain: GAGVSQSPSNKVTEKGKDVELRCDPISGHTALYWYRQSLGQGLEFLIYFQGNSAPDKSGLPSDRFSAERTGGSVSTLTIQRTQQEDSAVYLCASSLLGQGTDTGELFFGEGSRLTVL.

The chain uses TRBV28 and TRBJ2-7, with 8 bases aligning to TRBD1. J was trimmed by 5 bases and V by 2 bases; bases with no gene match: 8. The CDR3 runs to 15 residues. Per the germline V gene, CDR1 is MDHEN and CDR2 is SYDVKM. CDR3 sequence (DNA): TGTGCCAGCAGTTTAAGTGGACAGGGTGTCCACGAGCAGTACTTC. Its translation: CASSLSGQGVHEQYF.

The chain carries TRBV5-3 and TRBJ1-5, with D possibly matching TRBD1 (5 bases). TRBV5-3 is an ORF, and what it does is uncertain. With 0 bases removed from V and 6 bases from J, the gap between germline ends came to 10 bases. This CDR3 contains 14 residues. The CDR3 bases are TGTGCCAGAAGCTTGGAGGGGTTGGGTCAGCCCCAGCATTTT. It translates to CARSLEGLGQPQHF.

V is TRBV6-5 and J is TRBJ2-3, with 7 bases that match TRBD1. Trimming removed 5 bases from V and 4 bases from J; junction bases left unmatched: 9. Looked up from germline, CDR1 is MNHEY and CDR2 is SVGAGI. The CDR3 is 15 residues long. The CDR3 nucleotides are TGTGCCAGCAGTCTGACAGGGTATGCCGCAGATACGCAGTATTTT. It is translated as CASSLTGYAADTQYF.

Regarding this clone: Other DNA variants within this sample encode the same CDR3. This rearrangement joins TRBV18 to TRBJ2-6; D possibly corresponds to TRBD2 (5 bases). In germline, CDR1 is KGHSH, CDR2 LQKENI. The CDR3 is made up of 16 amino acids. Trimming pared 1 base from V and 4 bases from J, leaving 11 bases between. For the CDR3, the DNA is TGTGCCAGCTCACCACTAGGAGGATCGGGGGCCAACGTCCTGACTTTC. Protein sequence: CASSPLGGSGANVLTF.

V gene TRBV19 combines with J gene TRBJ2-1, with D unresolved. Germline V lookup: CDR1 LNHDA, CDR2 SQIVND (reference sequence). V gave up 3 bases and J gave up 2 bases, with 8 bases separating them. The CDR3 extends over 14 amino acids. CDR3: CASSILRAYNEQFF. The CDR3 region has the DNA TGTGCCAGTAGTATTCTTAGGGCCTACAATGAGCAGTTCTTC. The full variable domain, its missing parts supplied by reference TRBV19 and TRBJ2-1, is DGGITQSPKYLFRKEGQNVTLSCEQNLNHDAMYWYRQDPGQGLRLIYYSQIVNDFQKGDIAEGYSVSREKKESFPLTVTSAQKNPTAFYLCASSILRAYNEQFFGPGTRLTVL.

This clone showed up just once. The chain recombines TRBV28 with TRBJ1-2, with D maybe TRBD1 (5 bases). The CDR3 has 16 amino acids. Germline V gene data show CDR1 as MDHEN and CDR2 as SYDVKM. V lost 5 bases to trimming and J lost 5 bases, with 21 bases between them. As DNA, the CDR3 is TGTGCCAGCAGTGGACCTCTCCGGACAAGATTTTATGGCTACACCTTC. It translates to CASSGPLRTRFYGYTF.

V gene TRBV28 combines with J gene TRBJ2-3, with unresolved D. The CDR3 runs to 13 residues. Germline values: CDR1 MDHEN, CDR2 SYDVKM. V shed 2 bases and J shed 2 bases, with 5 bases lying between them. For the CDR3, the DNA is TGTGCCAGCAGTTTACAGCTCACAGATACGCAGTATTTT. Protein: CASSLQLTDTQYF.

This chain connects TRBV5-1 to TRBJ2-2, with D perhaps matching TRBD1 (6 bases). Germline CDR1 reads SGHRS; CDR2 reads YFSETQ. Trimming took 0 bases from V and 5 from J, leaving 8 bases between them. This CDR3 is built from 14 residues. The CDR3 bases are TGCGCCAGCAGCTTGGACAGGGTGACCGGGGAGCTGTTTTTT. Protein product: CASSLDRVTGELFF.

The chain couples TRBV9 to TRBJ1-1; 7 bases map to TRBD1. The V gene end was trimmed by 0 bases and the J gene end by 11 bases; junction bases not matched to a gene: 7. CDR1 SGDLS and CDR2 YYNGEE come from the germline V gene. This CDR3 contains 13 residues. The CDR3 is CASSVDQTGSAFF. Here the CDR3 DNA reads TGTGCCAGCAGCGTAGATCAGACAGGGTCGGCTTTCTTT.

The CDR3 loop reads CASSLEGRLGSEAFF. In DNA form, the CDR3 reads TGTGCCAGCAGCTTAGAAGGCCGGCTGGGATCTGAAGCTTTCTTT. V and J are TRBV7-2 and TRBJ1-1; no clear D. Germline loops: CDR1 SGHTA, CDR2 FQGNSA. The CDR3 is 15 residues long. V shed 1 base and J shed 6 bases, with 15 bases lying between them.

This chain uses TRBV29-1 with TRBJ1-5; the D gene is possibly TRBD1 (6 bases). The V gene lost 8 bases and the J gene lost 7 bases, with 21 bases spanning the gap. The CDR3 is 14 residues long. CDR1 and CDR2 (germline): SQVTM, ANQGSEA. CDR3: CSRDKVLLRQPQHF. The CDR3 bases are TGCAGCCGGGACAAAGTCCTTTTGAGGCAGCCCCAGCATTTT.